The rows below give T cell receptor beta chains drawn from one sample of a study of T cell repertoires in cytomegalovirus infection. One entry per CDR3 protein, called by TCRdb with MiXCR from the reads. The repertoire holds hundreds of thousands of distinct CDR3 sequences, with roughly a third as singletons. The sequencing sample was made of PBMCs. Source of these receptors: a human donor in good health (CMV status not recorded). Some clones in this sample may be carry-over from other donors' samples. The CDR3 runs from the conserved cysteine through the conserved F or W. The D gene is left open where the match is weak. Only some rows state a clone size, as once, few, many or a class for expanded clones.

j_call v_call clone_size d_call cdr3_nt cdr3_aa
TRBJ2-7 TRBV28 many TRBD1 TGTGCCAGCAGTTTCACCCTACAGGGGGCCCACGAGCAGTACTTC CASSFTLQGAHEQYF
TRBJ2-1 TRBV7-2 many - TGTGCCAGCAGCTGGACCTACAATGAGCAGTTCTTC CASSWTYNEQFF
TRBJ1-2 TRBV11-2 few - TGTGCCAGCAGCCTGGGAAATGGCTACACCTTC CASSLGNGYTF
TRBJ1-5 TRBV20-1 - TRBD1 TGCAGTGCTAGAAGCCGGGACAGGGGCAATCAGCCCCAGCATTTT CSARSRDRGNQPQHF
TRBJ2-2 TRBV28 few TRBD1 TGTGCCAGCATTGACCAAAACAGGGGTTTGGGGTTGGACACCGGGGAGCTGTTTTTT CASIDQNRGLGLDTGELFF
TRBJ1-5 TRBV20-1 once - TGCAGTGCTAGGGGATTACAGGGTGGGGGCAATCATCCCCAGCATTTT CSARGLQGGGNHPQHF
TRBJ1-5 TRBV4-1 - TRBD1 TGCGCCAGCAGCCAAGACACAGGGGGCAATCAGCCCCAGCATTTT CASSQDTGGNQPQHF
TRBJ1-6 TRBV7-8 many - TGTGCCAGCAGCTTACTCACAGGGCTTAATTCACCCCTCCACTTT CASSLLTGLNSPLHF
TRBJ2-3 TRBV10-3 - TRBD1 TGTGCCATCAGTGAACAGGGGGGATATACGCAGTATTTT CAISEQGGYTQYF
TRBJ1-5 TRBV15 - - TGTGCCACCAGCAGAGATGGACAGAGATATCAGCCCCAGCATTTT CATSRDGQRYQPQHF
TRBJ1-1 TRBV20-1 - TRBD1 TGCAGTGCTAGACGCCACGTTGGACAGGCTAACGCTGAAGCTTTCTTT CSARRHVGQANAEAFF
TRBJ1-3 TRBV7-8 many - TGTGCCAGCAGCCAAGGCGGGGGATACTCTGGAAACACCATATATTTT CASSQGGGYSGNTIYF
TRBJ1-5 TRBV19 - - TGTGCCAGTAGTATAGGACAGCTCAAGGGTCAGCCCCAGCATTTT CASSIGQLKGQPQHF
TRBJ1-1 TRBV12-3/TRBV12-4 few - TGTGCCAGCAGTTTAGCGGTTGTGGGAAATGAAGCTTTCTTT CASSLAVVGNEAFF
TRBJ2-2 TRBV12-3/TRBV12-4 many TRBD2 TGTGCCAGCAGTTTGGGCGGGGGAAACGGGGAGCTGTTTTTT CASSLGGGNGELFF
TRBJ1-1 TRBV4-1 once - TGCGCCAGCAGCCAAGTGTTTCGGGGCGACTCTGAAGCTTTCTTT CASSQVFRGDSEAFF
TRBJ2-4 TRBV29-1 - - TGCAGCGTTGAAGATGGTAAGAGAAGCCGGAACATTCAGTACTTC CSVEDGKRSRNIQYF
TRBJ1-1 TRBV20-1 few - TGCAGTGCTTCCCCAGGTCTGGGGAACACTGAAGCTTTCTTT CSASPGLGNTEAFF
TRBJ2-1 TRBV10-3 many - TGTGCCATCAGGGACACAGAAAGCTCCTACAATGAGCAGTTCTTC CAIRDTESSYNEQFF
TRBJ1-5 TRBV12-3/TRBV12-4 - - TGTGCCAGCAGGCGGGGCCCTAATCAGCCCCAGCATTTT CASRRGPNQPQHF
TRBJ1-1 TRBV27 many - TGTGCCAGCAGAAAAATGAGGCTGGGGGCAGAGAACACTGAAGCTTTCTTT CASRKMRLGAENTEAFF
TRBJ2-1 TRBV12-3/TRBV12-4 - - TGTGCCAGCAAACAGTTTAGAGAGGGCTACAATGAGCAGTTCTTC CASKQFREGYNEQFF
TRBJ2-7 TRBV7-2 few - TGTGCCAGCAGCCCAACTTTTGGGGGGTCCTACGAGCAGTACTTC CASSPTFGGSYEQYF
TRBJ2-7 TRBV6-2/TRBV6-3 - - TGTGCCAGCAGTTACCGGGACGGCTCCTACGAGCAGTACTTC CASSYRDGSYEQYF
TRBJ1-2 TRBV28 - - TGTGCCAGCAGTTTATCGCCTCCGGTACAGTGGTTCCATGGCTACACCTTC CASSLSPPVQWFHGYTF
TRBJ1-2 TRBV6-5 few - TGTGCCAGCAGTTACGCCAGCAGCCTGCTATCCAGCTACACCTTC CASSYASSLLSSYTF
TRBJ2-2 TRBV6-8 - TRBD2 TGTGCCAGCAGTTACTCCAGGGTAGCGGGGCTCACCGGGGAGCTGTTTTTT CASSYSRVAGLTGELFF
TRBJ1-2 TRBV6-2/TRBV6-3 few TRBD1 TGTGCCAGCAGCCCGACAGGGGACCATGGCTACACCTTC CASSPTGDHGYTF
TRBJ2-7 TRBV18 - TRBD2 TGTGCCAGCTCAACCGCCCCACTAGCGGCAAACGGGGAGCAGTACTTC CASSTAPLAANGEQYF
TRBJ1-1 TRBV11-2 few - TGTGCCAGCAGCCTTTCCCTTCCAGGCCCGAACACTGAAGCTTTCTTT CASSLSLPGPNTEAFF
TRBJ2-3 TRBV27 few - TGTGCCAGCAGACAGAATCCAGCCTCTAGCACAGATACGCAGTATTTT CASRQNPASSTDTQYF
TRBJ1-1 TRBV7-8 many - TGTGCCAGCAGCTCCGGGACCTTAATGAACACTGAAGCTTTCTTT CASSSGTLMNTEAFF
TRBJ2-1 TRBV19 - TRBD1 TGTGCCAGTAGTCCGCGGACAGGGGTCTACAATGAGCAGTTCTTC CASSPRTGVYNEQFF
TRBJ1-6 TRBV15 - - TGTGCCACCAGCAGAGAACCCGGAGAGTGGAATTCACCCCTCCACTTT CATSREPGEWNSPLHF
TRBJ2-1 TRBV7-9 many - TGTGCCAGCAGCTCGTTAAATGAGCAGTTCTTC CASSSLNEQFF
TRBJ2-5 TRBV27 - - TGTGCCAGCAGCCCTTACAGGGGACTCCAAGAGACCCAGTACTTC CASSPYRGLQETQYF
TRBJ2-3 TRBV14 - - TGTGCCAGCAGCCAACAGGTGCGGGCCAGCACAGATACGCAGTATTTT CASSQQVRASTDTQYF
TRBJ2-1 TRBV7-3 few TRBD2 TGTGCCAGCAGCCGTACCGGGACTAGCTTCAATGAGCAGTTCTTC CASSRTGTSFNEQFF